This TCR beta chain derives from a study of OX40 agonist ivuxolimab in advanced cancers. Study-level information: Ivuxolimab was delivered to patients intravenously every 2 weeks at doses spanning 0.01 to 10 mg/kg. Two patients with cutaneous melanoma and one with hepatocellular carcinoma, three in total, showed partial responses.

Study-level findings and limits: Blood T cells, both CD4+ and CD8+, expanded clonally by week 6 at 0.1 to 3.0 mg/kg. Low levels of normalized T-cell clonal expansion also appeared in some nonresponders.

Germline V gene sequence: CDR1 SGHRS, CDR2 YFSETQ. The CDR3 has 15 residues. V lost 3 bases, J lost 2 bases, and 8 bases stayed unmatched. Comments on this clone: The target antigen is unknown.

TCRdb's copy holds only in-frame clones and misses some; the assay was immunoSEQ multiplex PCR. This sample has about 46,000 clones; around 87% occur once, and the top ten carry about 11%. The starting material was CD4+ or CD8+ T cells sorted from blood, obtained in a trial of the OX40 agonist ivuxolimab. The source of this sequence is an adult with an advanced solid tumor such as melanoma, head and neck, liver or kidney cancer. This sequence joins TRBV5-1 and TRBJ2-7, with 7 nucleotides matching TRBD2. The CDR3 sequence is CASSSPGGSPYEQYF. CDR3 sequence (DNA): TGCGCCAGCAGCTCCCCGGGAGGATCCCCCTACGAGCAGTACTTC. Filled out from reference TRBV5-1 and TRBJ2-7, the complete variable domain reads KAGVTQTPRYLIKTRGQQVTLSCSPISGHRSVSWYQQTPGQGLQFLFEYFSETQRNKGNFPGRFSGRQFSNSRSEMNVSTLELGDSALYLCASSSPGGSPYEQYFGPGTRLTVT.